The clone carrying this TCR beta chain occurred many times. Its cognate antigen is unknown. The data were taken from a study of regulatory T cells in long-lasting Graves disease. Whole-study results and caveats: Persistent disease samples used TRBV28, TRBJ1-2 and TRBJ2-5 preferentially.

Building of the TCR beta libraries involved iRepertoire HTBI primers and Arm-PCR of CDR3 regions. MiXCR was run by TCRdb on the multiplex PCR reads, yielding one entry per CDR3 protein. The profile covers fewer than 650,000 distinct CDR3 sequences, with roughly 15% appearing a single time and approximately 20% taken by the ten largest. Time point: newly diagnosed GD, antithyroid drugs for less than 3 months. Extracted PBMC RNA gave rise to the TCR library. Germline CDR1 and CDR2: SGHKS and YYEKEE (reference sequence). V was pared by 5 bases and J by 0 bases, with 15 bases between. CDR3 size: 15 residues. These data were also filed under a second study, of T cells in Graves' hyperthyroidism and ophthalmopathy. That source reports: The authors deemed Graves' hyperthyroidism stable absent ophthalmopathy progression within 18 months. An initial round of RT-PCR targeting the TCR CDR3 relied on the HTBI primer set. Blood held most thyroid clonotypes expanded above 0.001 frequency.

This TCR was sampled from a woman younger than 45 with Graves disease. The chain links TRBV5-5 to TRBJ2-7; weak D call: TRBD2 (6 bases). Sequenced here: peripheral blood mononuclear cells (PBMCs), sampled at new diagnosis, from a patient treated with antithyroid drugs. The CDR3: CASRPGGRSSYEQYF. The CDR3 DNA reads TGTGCCAGCAGGCCCGGTGGGAGGAGCTCCTACGAGCAGTACTTC.